Shown below are 19 T cell receptor beta chains from a single sample sequenced in a study of vaccination effects on CD4 cells after COVID-19. This table comes from immunoSEQ multiplex PCR, and its TCRdb copy is limited to in-frame clones, with some not included. This sample has about 36,000 clones, with about three quarters found just once. Antigen-specific CD4+ T cells were first expanded with viral peptide pools by the ViraFEST assay and only then sequenced. Researchers isolated CD4+ T cells once approximately ten days of culture had elapsed. Sometime from March through December 2020, the person acquired a SARS-CoV-2 infection that PCR confirmed. Antigen specificity for these receptors is unknown. The sample was CD4+ T cells from PBMCs cultured with HCoV-NL63 spike peptides, taken before COVID-19 vaccination. These receptors were obtained from a human donor who had a prior SARS-CoV-2 infection.

This chain joins TRBV2 and TRBJ1-6; perhaps TRBD1 as D (5 bases). Looked up from germline, CDR1 is SNHLY and CDR2 is FYNNEI. V was pared by 3 bases and J by 12 bases, with 18 bases between. The CDR3 has 15 residues. CDR3 region: CASSDSRGRIQPLHF. CDR3 bases: TGTGCCAGCAGTGATTCGAGGGGTAGAATTCAACCCCTCCACTTT.

J is TRBJ2-2 and V is TRBV18; 10 nucleotides line up with TRBD1. Germline lookup yields CDR1 KGHSH and CDR2 LQKENI. The CDR3 runs to 15 residues. Losses at the gene ends were 6 bases for V and 6 bases for J; bases not matched to a gene: 7. The DNA of the CDR3 is TGTGCCAGCTCCCAGAATGGACAGGGGGCCGGGGAGCTGTTTTTT. Protein product: CASSQNGQGAGELFF. The full variable domain, completed using reference TRBV18 and TRBJ2-2, is NAGVMQNPRHLVRRRGQEARLRCSPMKGHSHVYWYRQLPEEGLKFMVYLQKENIIDESGMPKERFSAEFPKEGPSILRIQQVVRGDSAAYFCASSQNGQGAGELFFGEGSRLTVL.

This chain links TRBV10-3 with TRBJ2-3; D call uncertain. CDR1 is ENHRY and CDR2 is SYGVKD in the germline V gene. The CDR3 loop spans 15 amino acids. The V and J ends lost 6 bases and 3 bases respectively, with 16 bases between them. The CDR3 protein is CAISLGHPRTDTQYF. CDR3 in DNA: TGTGCCATCAGCCTAGGTCATCCCCGTACAGATACGCAGTATTTT.

The CDR3 nucleotides are TGTGCCAGTAGTATCTCCCCCGGGACTGCCAACTGGGAGACCCAGTACTTC. Translated, it gives CASSISPGTANWETQYF. This sequence joins TRBV19 and TRBJ2-5, with a tentative D call TRBD2 (6 bases). This CDR3 has 17 amino acids. Trimming left V 3 bases short and J 5 bases short, with 22 bases between. Germline lookup yields CDR1 LNHDA and CDR2 SQIVND (reference sequence).

This clone came up a few times. This chain links TRBV4-3 with TRBJ1-1; 9 bases map to TRBD1. Germline CDR1 reads LGHNA; CDR2 reads YSLEER. CDR3 size: 17 residues. The junction had 8 bases not matched to a gene; V was cut back by 3 bases and J by 0 bases. CDR3 DNA sequence: TGCGCCAGCAGCCATGGACGACAGGGGGGCATGAACACTGAAGCTTTCTTT. Its translation is CASSHGRQGGMNTEAFF.

The J gene is TRBJ1-5, the V gene TRBV7-3; unclear D gene. CDR3 length: 18 amino acids. CDR1 is SGHTA and CDR2 is FQGTGA in the germline V gene. V gave up 2 bases and J gave up 7 bases, with 24 bases separating them. CDR3 sequence (DNA): TGTGCCAGCAGCTTATTTCCCTCAAAGGTAGCAGGCCCCCAGCCCCAGCATTTT. Encoded protein: CASSLFPSKVAGPQPQHF. Variable domain in full (rest from reference TRBV7-3 and TRBJ1-5): GAGVSQTPSNKVTEKGKYVELRCDPISGHTALYWYRQSLGQGPEFLIYFQGTGAADDSGLPNDRFFAVRPEGSVSTLKIQRTERGDSAVYLCASSLFPSKVAGPQPQHFGDGTRLSIL.

V is TRBV10-3 and J is TRBJ2-5, with a weak D call TRBD2 (6 bases). V lost 4 bases and J 2 bases, leaving 17 bases between the germline ends. CDR3 length: 16 residues. Germline V lookup: CDR1 ENHRY, CDR2 SYGVKD. The CDR3, as DNA: TGTGCCATCAGTGCGTTACCGGGACTGGATCAAGAGACCCAGTACTTC. Protein sequence: CAISALPGLDQETQYF.

In its sample, this clone was seen a few times. The chain has TRBV21-1 and TRBJ1-1. TRBV21-1 constitutes a pseudogene. The CDR3 is made up of 19 amino acids. In DNA form, the CDR3 reads TGTGCCAGCAGCAAGGCGGCCAGGGGGGGCGTTTATGGGGTCACTGAAGCTTTCTTT. It translates to CASSKAARGGVYGVTEAFF.

The rearrangement joins TRBV6-2 or TRBV6-3 to TRBJ2-1; 11 bases fit TRBD2. V trimming: 3 bases; J trimming: 5 bases; junction bases outside the gene matches: 9. The CDR3 is 17 residues long. Germline-derived CDR1 and CDR2 are MNHEY and SVGEGT. The CDR3 reads CASSYLAGGTRDNEQFF. The CDR3 coding sequence is TGTGCCAGCAGTTATTTAGCGGGAGGGACCCGGGACAATGAGCAGTTCTTC.

DNA for the CDR3: TGTGCCAGCGGGGCCAACTCTGGAAACACCATATATTTT. Translating gives CASGANSGNTIYF. V gene TRBV3-1 (or the pseudogene TRBV3-2) combines with J gene TRBJ1-3; D possibly corresponds to TRBD1 (5 bases). Trimming stripped 8 bases from V and 0 bases from J, with 8 bases between. Per germline, CDR1 LGHDT and CDR2 YNNKEL (reference sequence). The CDR3 loop spans 13 amino acids.

This rearrangement joins TRBV5-1 to TRBJ1-1, with TRBD1 as a possible D gene (5 bases). Germline values: CDR1 SGHRS, CDR2 YFSETQ. The CDR3 totals 15 residues. With 4 bases removed from V and 1 base from J, the gap between germline ends came to 14 bases. CDR3: CASSRSGIQNTEAFF. CDR3 coding DNA: TGCGCCAGCAGCAGGTCAGGGATCCAGAACACTGAAGCTTTCTTT.

This chain connects TRBV20-1 to TRBJ2-7; possibly TRBD2 for D (5 bases). Germline values: CDR1 DFQATT, CDR2 SNEGSKA (reference sequence). Trimming removed 3 bases at V and 6 bases at J, with 15 bases between. This CDR3 comprises 13 residues. This CDR3 reads CSASSWTLSEQYF. The CDR3 DNA follows: TGCAGTGCTAGTTCCTGGACTCTTAGCGAGCAGTACTTC.

The chain carries TRBV27 and TRBJ2-3; D remains ambiguous. Trimming pared 2 bases from V and 1 base from J, leaving 7 bases between. Per the germline V gene, CDR1 is MNHEY and CDR2 is SMNVEV (reference sequence). There are 14 residues in the CDR3. CDR3 DNA sequence: TGTGCCAGCAGTTTACGGTTCGGCACAGATACGCAGTATTTT. Residues: CASSLRFGTDTQYF.

The chain couples TRBV4-2 to TRBJ2-1; 12 bases are a match to TRBD2. The length of the CDR3 is 15 residues. V dropped 0 bases and J dropped 13; count of bases not matched to a gene: 7. In germline, CDR1 is LGHNA, CDR2 YNFKEQ. This CDR3 is CASSQDTSGRRYQFF. The CDR3 DNA reads as TGTGCCAGCAGCCAAGATACTAGCGGGAGGAGATACCAGTTCTTC.

The rearrangement links TRBV5-4 to TRBJ2-5; 9 nucleotides align to TRBD2. V was clipped by 5 bases and J by 5 bases; unmatched bases: 13. Germline CDR1 reads SGHNT; CDR2 reads YYREEE (reference sequence). This CDR3 has 16 amino acids. The chain's CDR3 is CASRPGLAGGRETQYF. The CDR3 coding sequence is TGTGCCAGCAGACCGGGACTAGCCGGAGGAAGGGAGACCCAGTACTTC.

The chain carries TRBV11-3 and TRBJ2-5; the D is unclear. Trimming took 1 base from V and 5 from J, leaving 11 bases between them. The CDR3 covers 14 residues. Germline values: CDR1 SGHNT, CDR2 YENEEA. CDR3 bases: TGTGCCAGCAGCTTAGTGGGTATGGGTGAGACCCAGTACTTC. Its protein is CASSLVGMGETQYF. Based on the CDR3 plus reference TRBV11-3 and TRBJ2-5, the full variable domain is EAGVVQSPRYKIIEKKQPVAFWCNPISGHNTLYWYLQNLGQGPELLIRYENEEAVDDSQLPKDRFSAERLKGVDSTLKIQPAELGDSAVYLCASSLVGMGETQYFGPGTRLLVL.

In its sample, this clone was seen once. DNA of the CDR3: TGTGCCAGCAGTCGGGACAGGGGGCTTAGAGGAGGCCTGCTTGAAGCTTTCTTT. It yields the protein CASSRDRGLRGGLLEAFF. The V and J genes are TRBV6-6 and TRBJ1-1; 12 bases are a match to TRBD1. The V and J ends lost 5 bases and 7 bases, in that order; junction bases with no gene match: 17. This CDR3 comprises 18 residues. Germline V gives CDR1 MNHNY, CDR2 SVGAGI (reference sequence).

The chain carries TRBV7-2 and TRBJ2-2; 7 bases map to TRBD2. CDR1 and CDR2 (germline): SGHTA, FQGNSA. J was trimmed by 4 bases and V by 8 bases; bases with no gene match: 4. The CDR3 is 13 residues long. Written as DNA, the CDR3 is TGTGCCAGCCATCCGGGAGGCACCGGGGAGCTGTTTTTT. This translates into CASHPGGTGELFF. The whole variable domain, remainder taken from reference TRBV7-2 and TRBJ2-2, is GAGVSQSPSNKVTEKGKDVELRCDPISGHTALYWYRQSLGQGLEFLIYFQGNSAPDKSGLPSDRFSAERTGGSVSTLTIQRTQQEDSAVYLCASHPGGTGELFFGEGSRLTVL.

In its sample, this clone is medium-sized (0.01 to 0.1%). The J gene is TRBJ2-7, the V gene TRBV13; tentative D call: TRBD1 (6 bases). CDR1 is PRHDT, CDR2 FYEKMQ, per germline (reference sequence). This CDR3 is built from 14 residues. V was pared by 7 bases and J by 4 bases, with 17 bases between. CDR3 loop: CASTRMGAGYEQYF. The CDR3 nucleotides are TGTGCCAGCACCCGTATGGGGGCTGGATACGAGCAGTACTTC. Full variable domain (missing parts from reference TRBV13 and TRBJ2-7): AAGVIQSPRHLIKEKRETATLKCYPIPRHDTVYWYQQGPGQDPQFLISFYEKMQSDKGSIPDRFSAQQFSDYHSELNMSSLELGDSALYFCASTRMGAGYEQYFGPGTRLTVT.